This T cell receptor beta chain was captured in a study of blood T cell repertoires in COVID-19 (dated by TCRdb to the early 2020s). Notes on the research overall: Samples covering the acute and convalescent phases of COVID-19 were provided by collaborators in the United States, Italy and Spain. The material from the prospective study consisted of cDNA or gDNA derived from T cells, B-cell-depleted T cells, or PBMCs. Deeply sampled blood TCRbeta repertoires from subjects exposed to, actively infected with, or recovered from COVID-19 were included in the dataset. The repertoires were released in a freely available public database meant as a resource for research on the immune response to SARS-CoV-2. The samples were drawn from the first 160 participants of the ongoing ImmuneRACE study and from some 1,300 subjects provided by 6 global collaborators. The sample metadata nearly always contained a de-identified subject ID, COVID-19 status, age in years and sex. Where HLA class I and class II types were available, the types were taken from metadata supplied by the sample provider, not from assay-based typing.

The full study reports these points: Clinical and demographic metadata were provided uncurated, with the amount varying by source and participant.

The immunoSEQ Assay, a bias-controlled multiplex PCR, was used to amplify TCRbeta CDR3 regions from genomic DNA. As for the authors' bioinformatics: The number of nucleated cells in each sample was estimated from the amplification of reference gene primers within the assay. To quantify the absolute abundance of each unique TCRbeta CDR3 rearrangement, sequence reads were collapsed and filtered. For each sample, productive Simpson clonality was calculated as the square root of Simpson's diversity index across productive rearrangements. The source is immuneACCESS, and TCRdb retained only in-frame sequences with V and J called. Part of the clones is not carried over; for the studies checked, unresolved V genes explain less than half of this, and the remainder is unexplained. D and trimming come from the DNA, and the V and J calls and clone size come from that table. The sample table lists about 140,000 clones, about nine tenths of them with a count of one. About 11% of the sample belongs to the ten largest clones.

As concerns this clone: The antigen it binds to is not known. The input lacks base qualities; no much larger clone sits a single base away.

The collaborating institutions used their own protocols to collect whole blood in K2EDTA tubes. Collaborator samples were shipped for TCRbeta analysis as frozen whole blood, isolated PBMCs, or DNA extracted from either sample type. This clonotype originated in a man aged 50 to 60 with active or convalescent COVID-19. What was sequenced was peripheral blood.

The DNA sequence follows: TGTGCCAGCAGCCCAGGGGCTCAAGAGACCCAGTACTTC. It specifies CASSPGAQETQYF. The sequence is built from TRBV7-3 and TRBJ2-5; TRBD1 is a weak D gene call, 6 bases matching. CDR1 is given as SGHTA and CDR2 as FQGTGA, both from the germline V gene. There are 13 amino acids in the CDR3, from cysteine to phenylalanine inclusive. Of all the DNA, just the CDR3 is kept, 39 bases in frame from base 1. A distance of 9 bases separates the germline ends of V and J, which lose 5 bases and 2 bases respectively.